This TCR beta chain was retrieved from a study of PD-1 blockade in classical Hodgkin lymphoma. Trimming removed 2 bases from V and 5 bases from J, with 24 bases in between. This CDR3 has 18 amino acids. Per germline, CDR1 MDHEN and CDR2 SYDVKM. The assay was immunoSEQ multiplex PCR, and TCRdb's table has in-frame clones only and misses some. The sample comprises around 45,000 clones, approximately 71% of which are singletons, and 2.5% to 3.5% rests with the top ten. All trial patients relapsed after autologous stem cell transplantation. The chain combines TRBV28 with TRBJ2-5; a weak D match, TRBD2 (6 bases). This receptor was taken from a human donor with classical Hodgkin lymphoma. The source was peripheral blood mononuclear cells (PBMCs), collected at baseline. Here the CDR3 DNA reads TGTGCCAGCAGTTTAGTGCGGCTAGCGAACGGAAGGGAGGAGACCCAGTACTTC. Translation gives CASSLVRLANGREETQYF.